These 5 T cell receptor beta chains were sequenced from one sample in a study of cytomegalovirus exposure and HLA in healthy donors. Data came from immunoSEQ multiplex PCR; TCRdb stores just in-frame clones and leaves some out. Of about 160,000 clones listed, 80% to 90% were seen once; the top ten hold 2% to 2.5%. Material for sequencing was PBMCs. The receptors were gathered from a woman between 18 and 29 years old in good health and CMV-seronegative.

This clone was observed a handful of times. The CDR3 nucleotides read TGTGCCAGCAGTCTCGACAGGGGAGAACAGCCCCAGCATTTT. Its translation: CASSLDRGEQPQHF. This chain connects TRBV2 to TRBJ1-5, with 8 bases aligning to TRBD1. The CDR3 is 14 amino acids. CDR1 and CDR2 (germline): SNHLY, FYNNEI. V lost 5 bases, J lost 7 bases, and 7 bases stayed unmatched.

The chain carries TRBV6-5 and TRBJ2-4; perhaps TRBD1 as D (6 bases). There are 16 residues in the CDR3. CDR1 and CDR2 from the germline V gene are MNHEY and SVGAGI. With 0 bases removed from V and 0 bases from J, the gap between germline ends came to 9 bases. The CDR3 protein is CASSYSGQLAKNIQYF. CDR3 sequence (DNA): TGTGCCAGCAGTTACTCAGGACAGCTAGCCAAAAACATTCAGTACTTC.

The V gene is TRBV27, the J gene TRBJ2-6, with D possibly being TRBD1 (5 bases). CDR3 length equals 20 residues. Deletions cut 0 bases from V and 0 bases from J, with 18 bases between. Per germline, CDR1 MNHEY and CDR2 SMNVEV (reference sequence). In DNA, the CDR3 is TGTGCCAGCAGTTTATCGTTACTGACGACAGCTGTCTCTGGGGCCAACGTCCTGACTTTC. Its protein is CASSLSLLTTAVSGANVLTF.

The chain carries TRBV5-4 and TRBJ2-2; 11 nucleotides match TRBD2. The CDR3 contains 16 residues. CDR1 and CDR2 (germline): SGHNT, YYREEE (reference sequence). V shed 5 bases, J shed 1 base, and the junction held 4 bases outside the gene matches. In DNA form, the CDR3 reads TGTGCCAGCAGACCCGGGACTAGCGGGAACACCGGGGAGCTGTTTTTT. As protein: CASRPGTSGNTGELFF.

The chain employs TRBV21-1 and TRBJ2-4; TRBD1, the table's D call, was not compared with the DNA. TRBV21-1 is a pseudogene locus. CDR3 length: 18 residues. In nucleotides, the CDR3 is TGTGCCACCCCCCGGTTGGGGCTTAGCCTTCTAGCCAAAAACATTCAGTACTTC. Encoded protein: CATPRLGLSLLAKNIQYF.